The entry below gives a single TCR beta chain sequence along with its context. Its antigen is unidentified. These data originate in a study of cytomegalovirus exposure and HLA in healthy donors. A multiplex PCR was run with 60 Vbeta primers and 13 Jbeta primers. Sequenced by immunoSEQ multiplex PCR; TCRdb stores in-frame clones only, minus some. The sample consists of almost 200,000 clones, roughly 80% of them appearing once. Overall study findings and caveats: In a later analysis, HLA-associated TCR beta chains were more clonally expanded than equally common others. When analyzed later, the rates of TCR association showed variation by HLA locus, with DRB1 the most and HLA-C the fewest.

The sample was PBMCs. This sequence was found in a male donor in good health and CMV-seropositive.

The CDR3 DNA sequence: TGTGCCAGCCTTCGAAGGGGGCCAGATACGCAGTATTTT. The encoded protein is CASLRRGPDTQYF. The chain employs TRBV2 and TRBJ2-3; 7 bases are a match to TRBD1. V lost 8 bases to trimming and J lost 4 bases; unmatched junction nucleotides: 6. Per the germline V gene, CDR1 is SNHLY and CDR2 is FYNNEI. CDR3 size: 13 residues.